These T cell receptor beta chains were read from a single sample in a study of post-analysis software for immune sequencing data. TCRdb reprocessed the PCR reads via MiXCR and lists one record per CDR3 protein. This sample has approximately 160,000 distinct CDR3 sequences, with about 32% found just once. Sequenced sample: blood. The source of these receptors is a girl aged 5-17 years with multiple sclerosis. Both conserved end residues are part of each CDR3. The order of the fields is clone size, D gene, V gene, J gene, CDR3 DNA, CDR3 protein. A D gene is named only where the DNA matches it firmly. Size is stated for part of the rows, as once, few or many counts, or as a class when the clone is expanded.

clone size: many; D gene: -; V gene: TRBV20-1; J gene: TRBJ2-3; CDR3 DNA: TGCAGTGCTGCCCCGACCGTTCTCACTAGCACAGATACGCAGTATTTT; CDR3 protein: CSAAPTVLTSTDTQYF
clone size: few; D gene: -; V gene: TRBV3-1; J gene: TRBJ1-2; CDR3 DNA: TGTGCCAGCAGCCAAGACGCCACGACAGGAGTAGGCTACACCTTC; CDR3 protein: CASSQDATTGVGYTF
clone size: many; D gene: TRBD2; V gene: TRBV2; J gene: TRBJ2-5; CDR3 DNA: TGTGCCAGCAGTGGGGGTGCCACTGTGGGGGGGGAGACCCAGTACTTC; CDR3 protein: CASSGGATVGGETQYF
clone size: medium-sized; D gene: TRBD2; V gene: TRBV24-1; J gene: TRBJ2-1; CDR3 DNA: TGTGCCACCAGTGGGGGGCTAGCGGGCTACAATGAGCAGTTCTTC; CDR3 protein: CATSGGLAGYNEQFF
clone size: many; D gene: -; V gene: TRBV10-1; J gene: TRBJ2-3; CDR3 DNA: TGCGCCAGCAGTGATACCCCCTCCGCGGGTGATACGCAGTATTTT; CDR3 protein: CASSDTPSAGDTQYF
clone size: -; D gene: TRBD1; V gene: TRBV6-5; J gene: TRBJ1-4; CDR3 DNA: TGTGCCAGCAAGCCGGGACAGGGGGTTGCTAATGAAAAACTGTTTTTT; CDR3 protein: CASKPGQGVANEKLFF
clone size: -; D gene: -; V gene: TRBV30; J gene: TRBJ1-1; CDR3 DNA: TGTGCCTGGGTCCCGGGGGGCACTGAAGCTTTCTTT; CDR3 protein: CAWVPGGTEAFF
clone size: many; D gene: -; V gene: TRBV10-3; J gene: TRBJ2-5; CDR3 DNA: TGTGCCATCAGCGCCTCCGGCCGCCAGGGTAAAGAGACCCAGTACTTC; CDR3 protein: CAISASGRQGKETQYF
clone size: many; D gene: -; V gene: TRBV28; J gene: TRBJ2-7; CDR3 DNA: TGTGCCAGCAGTCTCGGCCCCAGGGGATCCTACGAGCAGTACTTC; CDR3 protein: CASSLGPRGSYEQYF
clone size: few; D gene: TRBD1; V gene: TRBV4-1; J gene: TRBJ1-1; CDR3 DNA: TGCGCCAGCAGCCTTTCGACAGGGGTTAGCACTGAAGCTTTCTTT; CDR3 protein: CASSLSTGVSTEAFF
clone size: -; D gene: -; V gene: TRBV30; J gene: TRBJ1-1; CDR3 DNA: TGTGCCTGGACTCGGCGGACTGAAGCTTTCTTT; CDR3 protein: CAWTRRTEAFF
clone size: few; D gene: TRBD2; V gene: TRBV20-1; J gene: TRBJ2-3; CDR3 DNA: TGCAGTGCTAGCCCGACCGACGAAGGGACTAGCGGGAGGCGGGATACGCAGTATTTT; CDR3 protein: CSASPTDEGTSGRRDTQYF
clone size: -; D gene: -; V gene: TRBV3-1; J gene: TRBJ2-7; CDR3 DNA: TGTGCCAGCAGCCGGACGGGGGTCTCCTACGAGCGGTACTTC; CDR3 protein: CASSRTGVSYERYF
clone size: few; D gene: -; V gene: TRBV19; J gene: TRBJ2-7; CDR3 DNA: TGTGCCAGTAGTATGAGTCGGACTTCCTCCTACGAGCAGTACTTC; CDR3 protein: CASSMSRTSSYEQYF
clone size: many; D gene: -; V gene: TRBV10-3; J gene: TRBJ2-5; CDR3 DNA: TGTGCCATCAGTGAGCAATCAGAGACCCAGTACTTC; CDR3 protein: CAISEQSETQYF
clone size: few; D gene: -; V gene: TRBV30; J gene: TRBJ2-3; CDR3 DNA: TGTGCCTGGAGCCGGGACATAGGGACAGATACGCAGTATTTT; CDR3 protein: CAWSRDIGTDTQYF
clone size: -; D gene: -; V gene: TRBV6-5; J gene: TRBJ1-1; CDR3 DNA: TGTGCCAGCTCAAGGGAGCGGGACACTGAAGCTTTCTTT; CDR3 protein: CASSRERDTEAFF
clone size: -; D gene: -; V gene: TRBV5-1; J gene: TRBJ2-7; CDR3 DNA: TGCGCCAGCAGCCCCCGGACAGACACAGACTACGAGCAGTACTTC; CDR3 protein: CASSPRTDTDYEQYF
clone size: -; D gene: -; V gene: TRBV29-1; J gene: TRBJ1-5; CDR3 DNA: TGCAGCGTTTGGGACGGAGATCAGCCCCAGCATTTT; CDR3 protein: CSVWDGDQPQHF
clone size: many; D gene: TRBD2; V gene: TRBV27; J gene: TRBJ2-7; CDR3 DNA: TGTGCCAGCAGTTTCTTTGGGACTAGCAACGAGCAGTACTTC; CDR3 protein: CASSFFGTSNEQYF
clone size: many; D gene: -; V gene: TRBV11-1; J gene: TRBJ2-3; CDR3 DNA: TGTGCCAGCAGCTTAGTTTCGCGCCCGGGGAGGACACACACAGATACGCAGTATTTT; CDR3 protein: CASSLVSRPGRTHTDTQYF
clone size: few; D gene: -; V gene: TRBV29-1; J gene: TRBJ1-1; CDR3 DNA: TGCAGCGTTGAGGTTAAAGGACGGAGCTACACTGAAGCTTTCTTT; CDR3 protein: CSVEVKGRSYTEAFF
clone size: many; D gene: TRBD2; V gene: TRBV20-1; J gene: TRBJ2-1; CDR3 DNA: TGCAGTGCTAGAGATAGGAGCGGGAGTCGCGTTGAGCAGTTCTTC; CDR3 protein: CSARDRSGSRVEQFF
clone size: -; D gene: TRBD1; V gene: TRBV5-1; J gene: TRBJ2-7; CDR3 DNA: TGCGCCAGCACCGTTCGCCCGCAGCCGAGGACAGGGAGCGACGAGCAGTACTTC; CDR3 protein: CASTVRPQPRTGSDEQYF
clone size: many; D gene: TRBD1; V gene: TRBV20-1; J gene: TRBJ1-2; CDR3 DNA: TGCAGTGCTAAACGGGGACAGCAATATGGCTACACCTTC; CDR3 protein: CSAKRGQQYGYTF
clone size: few; D gene: -; V gene: TRBV2; J gene: TRBJ2-7; CDR3 DNA: TGTGCCAGCACGCCCATCTACGAGCAGTACTTC; CDR3 protein: CASTPIYEQYF
clone size: once; D gene: -; V gene: TRBV3-1; J gene: TRBJ1-2; CDR3 DNA: TGTGCCAGCAGCCCAAAGAGGGAGGGTGGCTACACCTTC; CDR3 protein: CASSPKREGGYTF
clone size: -; D gene: TRBD1; V gene: TRBV4-1; J gene: TRBJ1-4; CDR3 DNA: TGCGCCAGCAGCCAGGCCCCGGGACAGCTTAATGAAAAACTGTTTTTT; CDR3 protein: CASSQAPGQLNEKLFF
clone size: many; D gene: TRBD2; V gene: TRBV15; J gene: TRBJ2-1; CDR3 DNA: TGTGCCACCGGCAGAGGGACTAGCGCCCACAATGAGCAGTTCTTC; CDR3 protein: CATGRGTSAHNEQFF
clone size: many; D gene: -; V gene: TRBV7-3; J gene: TRBJ1-1; CDR3 DNA: TGTGCCAGCAGCCAGGACCCGAACACTGAAGCTTTCTTT; CDR3 protein: CASSQDPNTEAFF
clone size: many; D gene: -; V gene: TRBV7-6; J gene: TRBJ2-3; CDR3 DNA: TGTGCCAGCAGCTCCGCTAGCGGCACAGATACGCAGTATTTT; CDR3 protein: CASSSASGTDTQYF
clone size: few; D gene: -; V gene: TRBV27; J gene: TRBJ1-1; CDR3 DNA: TGTGCCAGTCGTCGTGACAGTTTGAACACTGAAGCTTTCTTT; CDR3 protein: CASRRDSLNTEAFF
clone size: -; D gene: TRBD1; V gene: TRBV7-9; J gene: TRBJ1-1; CDR3 DNA: TGTGCCAGCAGGTACGGACAGGGGAACACTGAAGCTTTCTTT; CDR3 protein: CASRYGQGNTEAFF
clone size: -; D gene: -; V gene: TRBV5-1; J gene: TRBJ2-3; CDR3 DNA: TGCGCCAGCAGACTAGTGGGAGGATTAGATATGCAGTATTTT; CDR3 protein: CASRLVGGLDMQYF
clone size: few; D gene: -; V gene: TRBV24-1; J gene: TRBJ2-1; CDR3 DNA: TGTGCCACCAGTGATGGGCGGAGGAGCTCCTACAATGAGCAGTTCTTC; CDR3 protein: CATSDGRRSSYNEQFF
clone size: -; D gene: -; V gene: TRBV11-2; J gene: TRBJ2-3; CDR3 DNA: TGTGCCAGCAGCTCCGGTTGGGCAGGGGCTACAGATACGCAGTATTTT; CDR3 protein: CASSSGWAGATDTQYF
clone size: -; D gene: TRBD2; V gene: TRBV11-2; J gene: TRBJ2-3; CDR3 DNA: TGTGCCAGCAGCCTGGGACTAGCGGGAGGGATAGATACGCAGTATTTT; CDR3 protein: CASSLGLAGGIDTQYF
clone size: few; D gene: TRBD2; V gene: TRBV28; J gene: TRBJ2-3; CDR3 DNA: TGTGCCAGCAGTCGCCCCGGGAGGTCTAGCACAGATACGCAGTATTTT; CDR3 protein: CASSRPGRSSTDTQYF
clone size: few; D gene: TRBD1; V gene: TRBV5-1; J gene: TRBJ2-3; CDR3 DNA: TGCGCCAGCAGCTTTCAGGCAGGGGGAGTAGCAGATACGCAGTATTTT; CDR3 protein: CASSFQAGGVADTQYF
clone size: -; D gene: -; V gene: TRBV5-1; J gene: TRBJ2-7; CDR3 DNA: TGCGCCAGCAGCTTGAACTCGGCAGACGAGCAGTACTTC; CDR3 protein: CASSLNSADEQYF
clone size: few; D gene: TRBD2; V gene: TRBV12-3/TRBV12-4; J gene: TRBJ2-7; CDR3 DNA: TGTGCCAGCAGGACTAGCGGTGCCTGCGAGCAGTACTTC; CDR3 protein: CASRTSGACEQYF
clone size: few; D gene: -; V gene: TRBV7-9; J gene: TRBJ1-1; CDR3 DNA: TGTGCCAGCAGATCCGATCGACGGGACACTGAAGCTTTCTTT; CDR3 protein: CASRSDRRDTEAFF
clone size: once; D gene: -; V gene: TRBV5-6; J gene: TRBJ2-6; CDR3 DNA: TGTGCCAGCAGCTTTCAAATCTCGAGGTCTCTGTCTGGGGCCAACGTCCTGACTTTC; CDR3 protein: CASSFQISRSLSGANVLTF